The 7 T cell receptor beta chains in this list originate from one sample, sequenced in a study of glioma-infiltrating T cells after dendritic cell vaccination. Assay used: immunoSEQ multiplex PCR; TCRdb lists only in-frame clones, some missing. This sample has 80,000 to 100,000 clones, with approximately 81% found just once. The sample was blood, taken before dendritic cell vaccination. The receptor source for this set is a human donor with glioblastoma.

The rearrangement joins TRBV6-6 to TRBJ2-2; weak D call: TRBD2 (6 bases). V was shortened by 4 bases and J by 5 bases, with 14 bases between the two germline ends. CDR3 size: 15 residues. The germline V gene encodes CDR1 MNHNY and CDR2 SVGAGI (reference sequence). The CDR3 nucleotides are TGTGCCAGCAGTTCACAGGACGGAGGGACCGGGGAGCTGTTTTTT. It encodes CASSSQDGGTGELFF.

The rearrangement uses TRBV6-1 and TRBJ1-2; the match to TRBD1 covers 9 bases. V lost 6 bases, J lost 4 bases, and 3 bases stayed unmatched. Germline assignment: CDR1 MNHNS and CDR2 SASEGT. The CDR3 runs to 13 residues. In DNA form, the CDR3 reads TGTGCCAGCAGAGCGACAGGGGGCTATGGCTACACCTTC. This encodes CASRATGGYGYTF.

This clone was observed a handful of times. The V and J genes are TRBV7-8 and TRBJ2-1, with TRBD2 matching 11 bases. Germline trimming cut 0 bases from V and 0 bases from J; bases unmatched to any gene: 10. The CDR3 is 20 amino acids. The germline V gene has CDR1 SGHVS and CDR2 FQNEAQ. In nucleotides, the CDR3 is TGTGCCAGCAGCTTAGCGCGGGCTAGCGGGGGGTCCCGCTCCTACAATGAGCAGTTCTTC. Its translation: CASSLARASGGSRSYNEQFF.

The chain carries TRBV5-4 and TRBJ1-2; 10 nucleotides line up with TRBD1. Germline-derived CDR1 and CDR2 are SGHNT and YYREEE (reference sequence). The V gene end was trimmed by 4 bases and the J gene end by 8 bases; junction bases not matched to a gene: 8. The CDR3 is made up of 14 amino acids. The chain's CDR3 is CASSDRGRLLGYTF. The CDR3 nucleotides are TGTGCCAGCAGCGACAGGGGGCGCTTATTAGGCTACACCTTC.

This clone was picked up one time. This chain connects TRBV5-1 to TRBJ2-1; no clear D. This CDR3 comprises 15 residues. The V gene lost 2 bases and the J gene lost 0 bases, with 9 bases spanning the gap. Germline CDR1 SGHRS, CDR2 YFSETQ. CDR3 sequence (DNA): TGCGCCAGCAGCTTCGCCCCCTACTCCTACAATGAGCAGTTCTTC. As protein: CASSFAPYSYNEQFF.

The table lists this clone with a few counts. The chain employs TRBV4-1 and TRBJ2-7, with TRBD1 matching 10 bases. With 3 bases clipped from V and 4 bases from J, the junction kept 6 bases outside the gene matches. Germline CDR1 reads MGHRA; CDR2 reads YSYEKL. This CDR3 comprises 15 residues. The CDR3 sequence: CASSQGDRGLYEQYF. The DNA of the CDR3 is TGCGCCAGCAGCCAGGGGGACAGGGGACTATACGAGCAGTACTTC.

This chain uses TRBV18 with TRBJ2-7; tentative D call: TRBD2 (5 bases). Germline CDR1 and CDR2: KGHSH and LQKENI. The CDR3 consists of 14 residues. Trimming shortened V by 3 bases and J by 2 bases, and 11 bases separated the two germline ends. Here the CDR3 reads CASSPLPRAYEQYF. DNA of the CDR3: TGTGCCAGCTCACCGCTGCCGCGGGCCTACGAGCAGTACTTC.